A selection of T cell receptor beta chains follows, all from one sample in a study of identical twins. TCRdb re-called the 5' RACE reads through MiXCR, storing one row per CDR3 protein. In the table there are 1.5 million or so distinct CDR3 sequences, under 35% of which are singletons. Sequenced sample: cord blood. The receptors were sampled from a newborn girl in good health. Both conserved end residues are part of each CDR3. Each record gives: CDR3 protein, V gene.

CDR3aa: CASSWGTGLPYEQYF; v_gene: TRBV5-1
CDR3aa: CASSERQGSSTDTQYF; v_gene: TRBV11-1
CDR3aa: CSARKGGTNEKLFF; v_gene: TRBV20-1
CDR3aa: CARAGAYEQYF; v_gene: TRBV6-5
CDR3aa: CSASPLGLYSYEQYF; v_gene: TRBV20-1
CDR3aa: CASSRTINQPQHF; v_gene: TRBV27
CDR3aa: CASSFPSGRPTNEKLFF; v_gene: TRBV7-9
CDR3aa: CASSLLSIGTSGNNEQFF; v_gene: TRBV27
CDR3aa: CASSPQGDGPLHF; v_gene: TRBV5-6
CDR3aa: CASSPPAGSHNEQFF; v_gene: TRBV18
CDR3aa: CASSLGWTAYEQYF; v_gene: TRBV28
CDR3aa: CASSQDRLAGGRYNEQYF; v_gene: TRBV4-1
CDR3aa: CASSKHRGGDEKLFF; v_gene: TRBV11-2
CDR3aa: CASSVGGLAGSWNEQFF; v_gene: TRBV9
CDR3aa: CASSPVTSVAFYEQYF; v_gene: TRBV9
CDR3aa: CASSFHGTGNSPPHF; v_gene: TRBV7-2
CDR3aa: CASSQARLAGNSYNEQFF; v_gene: TRBV3-1
CDR3aa: CASSPGLLTNEQFF; v_gene: TRBV4-1
CDR3aa: CASSFGLSRTGGSYNEQFF; v_gene: TRBV12-3/TRBV12-4
CDR3aa: CASSPSTSASSYEQYF; v_gene: TRBV4-1
CDR3aa: CSVTGQSNTGELFF; v_gene: TRBV29-1
CDR3aa: CSVAPKLAAYNEQFF; v_gene: TRBV29-1
CDR3aa: CSARVDRGTQPQHF; v_gene: TRBV20-1
CDR3aa: CASSQEQPLYGYTF; v_gene: TRBV3-1
CDR3aa: CSARSVFYGYTF; v_gene: TRBV20-1
CDR3aa: CSATGTGGAGTGTEAFF; v_gene: TRBV29-1
CDR3aa: CASSYSPVPNTGELFF; v_gene: TRBV9
CDR3aa: CASSQPILAGGPGFF; v_gene: TRBV4-1
CDR3aa: CASRVDRGQLTKYNEQFF; v_gene: TRBV2
CDR3aa: CASSWRPSGLNTDTQYF; v_gene: TRBV5-6
CDR3aa: CSLLSGSLSYNEQFF; v_gene: TRBV20-1
CDR3aa: CASSLDAGTVNEQFF; v_gene: TRBV5-1
CDR3aa: CASSKTALDTGELFF; v_gene: TRBV28
CDR3aa: CASSQDSWGPQHF; v_gene: TRBV14
CDR3aa: CASSTGSGKNIQYF; v_gene: TRBV28
CDR3aa: CASSERRTLLGDREAKNIQYF; v_gene: TRBV6-1
CDR3aa: CASRPGTGTEAFF; v_gene: TRBV12-3/TRBV12-4
CDR3aa: CASRPGSGGPSTATQYF; v_gene: TRBV10-2
CDR3aa: CASSQGLTGGDGYTF; v_gene: TRBV3-1
CDR3aa: CSARDVGPSPSSYNEQFF; v_gene: TRBV20-1
CDR3aa: CAISESKQSEAFF; v_gene: TRBV10-3
CDR3aa: CSALTGQDNEQYF; v_gene: TRBV29-1
CDR3aa: CSVLGHASPLAKNIQYF; v_gene: TRBV29-1
CDR3aa: CASSQGPGLAGAEQFF; v_gene: TRBV3-1
CDR3aa: CASSVGLAEYEQYF; v_gene: TRBV9
CDR3aa: CASSLLLPGLGPNNEQYF; v_gene: TRBV28
CDR3aa: CSAHWVLAIHTQYF; v_gene: TRBV20-1
CDR3aa: CASSLGTSGRYEQYF; v_gene: TRBV7-7
CDR3aa: CTSSRGGTDTQYF; v_gene: TRBV7-2
CDR3aa: CASSPKGVAGLTEQFF; v_gene: TRBV3-1
CDR3aa: CSAPGRNTDTQYF; v_gene: TRBV20-1